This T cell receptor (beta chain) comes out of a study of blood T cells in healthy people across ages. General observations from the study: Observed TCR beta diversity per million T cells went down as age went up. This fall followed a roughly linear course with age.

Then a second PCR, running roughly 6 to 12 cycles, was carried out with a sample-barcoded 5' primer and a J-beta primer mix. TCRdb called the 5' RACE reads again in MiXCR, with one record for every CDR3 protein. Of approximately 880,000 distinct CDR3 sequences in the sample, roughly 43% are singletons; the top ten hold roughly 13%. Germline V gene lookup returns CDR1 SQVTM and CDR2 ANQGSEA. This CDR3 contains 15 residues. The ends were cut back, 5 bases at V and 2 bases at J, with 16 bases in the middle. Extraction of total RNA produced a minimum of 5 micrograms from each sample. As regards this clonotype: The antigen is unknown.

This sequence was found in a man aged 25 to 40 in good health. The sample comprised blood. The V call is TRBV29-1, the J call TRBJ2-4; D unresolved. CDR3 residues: CSVLTPDLTKNIQYF. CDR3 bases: TGCAGCGTTTTGACACCCGATCTAACCAAAAACATTCAGTACTTC.